This T cell receptor beta chain was found in a study of blood T cell repertoires in COVID-19. Study details: Spain, Italy and the United States supplied samples that represented acute and convalescent COVID-19.

TCRdb's table, derived via immunoSEQ multiplex PCR, lists solely in-frame clones and lacks some. This table has 250,000 to 300,000 clones, around 84% appearing once. Germline V gene data show CDR1 as SGHTA and CDR2 as FQGNSA. This CDR3 region has 14 residues. With 6 bases removed from V and 1 base from J, the gap between germline ends came to 12 bases. The rearrangement uses TRBV7-2 and TRBJ2-5; D unresolved. The origin of this receptor is a woman aged 55-69 years with COVID-19, enrolled during active disease. The sequenced material came from peripheral blood. The CDR3 reads CASSPSPVQETQYF. CDR3 DNA sequence: TGTGCCAGCAGTCCATCCCCAGTCCAAGAGACCCAGTACTTC.